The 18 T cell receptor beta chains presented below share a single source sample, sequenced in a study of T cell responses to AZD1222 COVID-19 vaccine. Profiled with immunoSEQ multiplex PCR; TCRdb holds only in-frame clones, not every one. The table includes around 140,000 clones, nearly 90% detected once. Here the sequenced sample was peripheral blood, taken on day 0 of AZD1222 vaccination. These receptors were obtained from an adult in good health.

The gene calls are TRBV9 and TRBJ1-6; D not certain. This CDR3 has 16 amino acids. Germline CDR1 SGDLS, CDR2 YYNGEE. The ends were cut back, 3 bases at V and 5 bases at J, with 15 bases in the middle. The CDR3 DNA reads TGTGCCAGCAGCGGTGTAGGTGATTCGGATAATTCACCCCTCCACTTT. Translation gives CASSGVGDSDNSPLHF.

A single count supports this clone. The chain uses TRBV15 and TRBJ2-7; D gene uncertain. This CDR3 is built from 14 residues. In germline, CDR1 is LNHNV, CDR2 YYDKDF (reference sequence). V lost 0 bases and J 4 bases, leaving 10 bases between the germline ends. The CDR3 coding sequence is TGTGCCACCAGCAGAGATATCGGAGCGTACGAGCAGTACTTC. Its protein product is CATSRDIGAYEQYF.

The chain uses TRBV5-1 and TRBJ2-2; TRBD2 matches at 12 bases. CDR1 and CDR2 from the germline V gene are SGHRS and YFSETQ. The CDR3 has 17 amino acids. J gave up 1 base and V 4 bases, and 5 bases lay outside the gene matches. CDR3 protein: CASSLGLAGRNTGELFF. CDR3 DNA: TGCGCCAGCAGCCTCGGACTAGCGGGACGGAACACCGGGGAGCTGTTTTTT. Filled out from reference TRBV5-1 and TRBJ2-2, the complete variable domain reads KAGVTQTPRYLIKTRGQQVTLSCSPISGHRSVSWYQQTPGQGLQFLFEYFSETQRNKGNFPGRFSGRQFSNSRSEMNVSTLELGDSALYLCASSLGLAGRNTGELFFGEGSRLTVL.

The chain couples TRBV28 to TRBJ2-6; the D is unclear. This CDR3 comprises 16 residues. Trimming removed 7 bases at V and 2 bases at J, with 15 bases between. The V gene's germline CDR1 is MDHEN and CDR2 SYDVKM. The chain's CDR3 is CASISSFGAGANVLTF. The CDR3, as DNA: TGTGCCAGCATCTCCTCCTTCGGCGCTGGGGCCAACGTCCTGACTTTC.

The CDR3 protein is CASSFLPDGDNTGELFF. CDR3 in DNA: TGTGCCAGCAGTTTTTTACCCGACGGGGATAACACCGGGGAGCTGTTTTTT. The V call is TRBV28, the J call TRBJ2-2; a weak D match, TRBD2 (5 bases). The CDR3 is 17 amino acids. Germline V gives CDR1 MDHEN, CDR2 SYDVKM. V shed 3 bases and J shed 2 bases, with 16 bases lying between them.

The CDR3 nucleotides are TGTGCCATCAGTGAGCCTTCCGGGACAGGGACCACTGGCTACACCTTC. Translating it yields CAISEPSGTGTTGYTF. The chain carries TRBV10-3 and TRBJ1-2; 9 positions agree with TRBD1. The V gene's germline CDR1 is ENHRY and CDR2 SYGVKD. Losses at the gene ends were 2 bases for V and 7 bases for J; bases not matched to a gene: 11. This CDR3 comprises 16 residues.

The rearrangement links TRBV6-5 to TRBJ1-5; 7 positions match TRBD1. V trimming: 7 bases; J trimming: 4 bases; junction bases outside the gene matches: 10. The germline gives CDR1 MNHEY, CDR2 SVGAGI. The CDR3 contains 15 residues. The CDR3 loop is CASTLLRGGNQPQHF. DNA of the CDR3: TGTGCCAGCACCCTCCTCAGGGGGGGAAATCAGCCCCAGCATTTT.

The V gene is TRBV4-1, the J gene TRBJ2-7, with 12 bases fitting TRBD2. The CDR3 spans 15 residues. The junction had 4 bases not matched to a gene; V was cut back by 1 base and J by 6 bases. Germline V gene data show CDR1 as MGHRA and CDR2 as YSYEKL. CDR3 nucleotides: TGCGCCAGCAGCCAAGCCCTAGCGGGAGGGCCCGAGCAGTACTTC. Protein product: CASSQALAGGPEQYF.

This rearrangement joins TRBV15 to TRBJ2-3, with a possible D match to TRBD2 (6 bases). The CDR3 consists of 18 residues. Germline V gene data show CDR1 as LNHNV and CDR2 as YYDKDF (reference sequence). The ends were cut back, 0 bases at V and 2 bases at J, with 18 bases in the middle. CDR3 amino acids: CATSRDRTGVPYTDTQYF. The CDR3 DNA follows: TGTGCCACCAGCAGAGATAGAACGGGGGTCCCTTACACAGATACGCAGTATTTT.

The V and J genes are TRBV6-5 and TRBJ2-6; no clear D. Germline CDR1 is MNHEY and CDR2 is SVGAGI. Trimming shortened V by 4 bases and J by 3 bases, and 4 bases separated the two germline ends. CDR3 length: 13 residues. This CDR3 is CASSSLGANVLTF. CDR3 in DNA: TGTGCCAGCAGTTCCCTTGGGGCCAACGTCCTGACTTTC.

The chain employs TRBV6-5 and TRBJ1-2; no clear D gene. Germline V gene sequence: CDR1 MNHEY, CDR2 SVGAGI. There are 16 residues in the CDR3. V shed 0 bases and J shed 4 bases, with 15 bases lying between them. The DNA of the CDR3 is TGTGCCAGCAGTTACTCGTTAACAGCCCTTACCTATGGCTACACCTTC. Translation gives CASSYSLTALTYGYTF.

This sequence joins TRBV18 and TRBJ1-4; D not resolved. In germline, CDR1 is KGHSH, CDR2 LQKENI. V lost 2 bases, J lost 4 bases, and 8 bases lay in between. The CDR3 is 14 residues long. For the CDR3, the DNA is TGTGCCAGCTCACCAGACGCGGTTAATGAAAAACTGTTTTTT. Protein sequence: CASSPDAVNEKLFF. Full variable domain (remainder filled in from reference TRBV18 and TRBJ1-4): NAGVMQNPRHLVRRRGQEARLRCSPMKGHSHVYWYRQLPEEGLKFMVYLQKENIIDESGMPKERFSAEFPKEGPSILRIQQVVRGDSAAYFCASSPDAVNEKLFFGSGTQLSVL.

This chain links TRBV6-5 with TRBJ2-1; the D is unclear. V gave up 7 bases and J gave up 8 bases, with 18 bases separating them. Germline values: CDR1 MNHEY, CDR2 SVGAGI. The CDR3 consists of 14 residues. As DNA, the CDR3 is TGTGCCAGCAAAATTGACTCCCAATTCGATGAGCAGTTCTTC. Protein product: CASKIDSQFDEQFF.

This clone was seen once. The CDR3 region is CASSHGTGVNYEQYF. CDR3 DNA sequence: TGCGCCAGCAGCCACGGAACAGGGGTAAACTACGAGCAGTACTTC. The V and J genes are TRBV4-3 and TRBJ2-7; 7 nucleotides align to TRBD1. The V segment lost 3 bases and the J segment 3 bases; nucleotides outside the gene matches: 8. The CDR3 totals 15 residues. Per germline, CDR1 LGHNA and CDR2 YSLEER.

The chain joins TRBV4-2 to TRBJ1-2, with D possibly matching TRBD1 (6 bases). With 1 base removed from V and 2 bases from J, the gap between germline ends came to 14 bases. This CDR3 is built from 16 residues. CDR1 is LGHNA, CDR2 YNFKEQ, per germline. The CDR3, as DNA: TGTGCCAGCAGCCAAGTGCCAGGGGAGCCCAACTATGGCTACACCTTC. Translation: CASSQVPGEPNYGYTF.

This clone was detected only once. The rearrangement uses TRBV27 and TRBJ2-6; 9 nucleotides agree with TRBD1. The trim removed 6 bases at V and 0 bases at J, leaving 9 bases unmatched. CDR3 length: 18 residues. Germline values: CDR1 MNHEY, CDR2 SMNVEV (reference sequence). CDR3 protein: CASRLTGTGNSGANVLTF. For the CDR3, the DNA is TGTGCCAGCAGGTTAACCGGGACAGGGAACTCTGGGGCCAACGTCCTGACTTTC.

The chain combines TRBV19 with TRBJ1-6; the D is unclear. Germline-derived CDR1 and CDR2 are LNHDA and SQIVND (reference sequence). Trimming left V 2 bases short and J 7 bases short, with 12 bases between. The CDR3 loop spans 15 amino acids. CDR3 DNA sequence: TGTGCCAGTAGTATACGGCGGGGTGGCAATTCACCCCTCCACTTT. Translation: CASSIRRGGNSPLHF.

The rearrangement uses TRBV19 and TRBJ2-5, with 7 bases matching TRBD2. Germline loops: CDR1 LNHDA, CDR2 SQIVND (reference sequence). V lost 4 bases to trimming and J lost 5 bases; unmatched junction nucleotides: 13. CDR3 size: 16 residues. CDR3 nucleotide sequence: TGTGCCAGTAGTACGACTAGCCGCTCCCTCGGGGAGACCCAGTACTTC. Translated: CASSTTSRSLGETQYF.